The next 18 T cell receptor beta chains were all read from a single sample in a study of blood T cell repertoires in COVID-19. Only in-frame clones appear in the TCRdb table, and some are missing; sequencing was by immunoSEQ multiplex PCR. The sample holds under 400,000 clones; approximately 89% are singletons and the top ten take roughly 3.9%. The specimen sequenced was peripheral blood. The receptor set was obtained from a woman in her fifties or sixties with COVID-19, enrolled during active disease.

This chain connects TRBV9 to TRBJ2-1; D not resolved. CDR1 is SGDLS, CDR2 YYNGEE, per germline. V shed 0 bases and J shed 3 bases, with 10 bases lying between them. The CDR3 runs 15 residues. The CDR3 bases are TGTGCCAGCAGCGTAGCACCCGCAGGCTACAATGAGCAGTTCTTC. Residues: CASSVAPAGYNEQFF.

V is TRBV28 and J is TRBJ2-1; the D gene is possibly TRBD2 (6 bases). The V gene's germline CDR1 is MDHEN and CDR2 SYDVKM. V shed 5 bases and J shed 8 bases, with 16 bases lying between them. CDR3 size: 14 residues. The CDR3 is CASSPRDLTYEQFF. CDR3 nucleotides: TGTGCCAGCAGTCCCAGGGACTTAACCTATGAGCAGTTCTTC.

The J gene is TRBJ2-5, the V gene TRBV5-1; the match to TRBD2 covers 7 bases. Germline V gene sequence: CDR1 SGHRS, CDR2 YFSETQ. J lost 0 bases, V lost 2 bases, and 7 bases had no gene match. The CDR3 loop spans 16 amino acids. This CDR3 reads CASSLEVGGYQETQYF. For the CDR3, the DNA is TGCGCCAGCAGCTTAGAAGTGGGGGGGTACCAAGAGACCCAGTACTTC.

This clone was picked up one time. The chain uses TRBV3-1 (or the pseudogene TRBV3-2) and TRBJ1-3; 8 positions agree with TRBD1. CDR1 is LGHDT, CDR2 YNNKEL, per germline (reference sequence). CDR3 length: 17 residues. V shed 1 base and J 0 bases; nucleotides not matched to a gene: 5. CDR3 nucleotide sequence: TGTGCCAGCAGCCAAGGGGGACAGGCCTACTCTGGAAACACCATATATTTT. Protein sequence: CASSQGGQAYSGNTIYF.

This sequence joins TRBV5-1 and TRBJ1-5; tentative D call: TRBD1 (6 bases). V shed 2 bases and J shed 5 bases, with 8 bases lying between them. The CDR3 spans 13 residues. Germline V gene data show CDR1 as SGHRS and CDR2 as YFSETQ. The CDR3 reads CASSFGGDQPQHF. The CDR3 nucleotides read TGCGCCAGCAGCTTTGGGGGCGATCAGCCCCAGCATTTT.

This clone was observed a single time. The V call is TRBV5-4, the J call TRBJ2-5; the D gene is possibly TRBD2 (6 bases). CDR1 and CDR2 from the germline V gene are SGHNT and YYREEE (reference sequence). V dropped 3 bases and J dropped 5 bases, with 17 bases sitting between them. This CDR3 has 15 amino acids. The CDR3 sequence: CASSWDLASAETQYF. The CDR3 DNA reads as TGTGCCAGCAGCTGGGACCTAGCTAGCGCTGAGACCCAGTACTTC.

This chain uses TRBV5-6 with TRBJ1-5; 7 bases line up with TRBD1. Per germline, CDR1 SGHDT and CDR2 YYEEEE. V shed 3 bases and J 1 base; nucleotides not matched to a gene: 4. The CDR3 extends over 15 amino acids. CDR3 loop: CASSSGTASNQPQHF. CDR3 nucleotides: TGTGCCAGCAGCTCCGGGACAGCCAGCAATCAGCCCCAGCATTTT.

The J gene is TRBJ1-2, the V gene TRBV7-9; 11 bases map to TRBD1. Germline V gene data show CDR1 as SEHNR and CDR2 as FQNEAQ (reference sequence). With V trimmed by 5 bases and J by 8 bases, 10 bases remained unmatched. This CDR3 region has 15 residues. CDR3 nucleotide sequence: TGTGCCAGCAGCCGCGTCGGACAGGGGGCAACAGGCTACACCTTC. It translates to CASSRVGQGATGYTF.

This chain links TRBV5-1 with TRBJ2-4, with D perhaps TRBD1 (5 bases). The V gene lost 6 bases and the J gene lost 6 bases, with 19 bases spanning the gap. Per the germline V gene, CDR1 is SGHRS and CDR2 is YFSETQ. CDR3 length: 15 amino acids. This CDR3 reads CASTPEGQGRNIQYF. The CDR3, as DNA: TGCGCCAGCACCCCAGAAGGCCAGGGTAGAAACATTCAGTACTTC.

The V gene is TRBV5-6, the J gene TRBJ1-2, with D tentatively TRBD1 (6 bases). The CDR3 length is 14 residues. V lost 4 bases and J lost 4, with 14 bases in between. CDR1 and CDR2 from the germline V gene are SGHDT and YYEEEE. DNA for the CDR3: TGTGCCAGCAGCCCGCCCCAGGGGCCCTATGGCTACACCTTC. It encodes CASSPPQGPYGYTF.

The chain uses TRBV19 and TRBJ2-1, with a weak D call TRBD2 (6 bases). The length of the CDR3 is 17 residues. V was pared by 5 bases and J by 0 bases, with 17 bases between. Germline V CDR1 and CDR2: LNHDA, SQIVND (reference sequence). CDR3 residues: CASSGGLISSSYNEQFF. As DNA, the CDR3 is TGTGCCAGTAGTGGGGGACTCATTAGCAGCTCCTACAATGAGCAGTTCTTC.

This clone was recorded only once. The chain uses TRBV9 and TRBJ2-1; TRBD2 matches 13 bases. The CDR3 contains 17 residues. Germline V gene lookup returns CDR1 SGDLS and CDR2 YYNGEE. Trimming at V came to 4 bases and at J to 2 bases, leaving 6 bases not matched to a gene. The CDR3 protein is CASSTRLAGGAYNEQFF. The CDR3 bases are TGTGCCAGCAGCACTCGACTAGCGGGGGGTGCCTACAATGAGCAGTTCTTC.

The chain joins TRBV7-3 to TRBJ2-7; the D gene is possibly TRBD1 (5 bases). V dropped 6 bases and J dropped 6 bases, with 15 bases sitting between them. The CDR3 length is 13 residues. Germline loops: CDR1 SGHTA, CDR2 FQGTGA. The CDR3 region has the DNA TGTGCCAGCAGGGAGAACGCAGGGTCCGAGCAGTACTTC. Residues: CASRENAGSEQYF. The whole variable domain, remainder taken from reference TRBV7-3 and TRBJ2-7, is GAGVSQTPSNKVTEKGKYVELRCDPISGHTALYWYRQSLGQGPEFLIYFQGTGAADDSGLPNDRFFAVRPEGSVSTLKIQRTERGDSAVYLCASRENAGSEQYFGPGTRLTVT.

CDR3 sequence: CASSRGGVYTF. The CDR3 region has the DNA TGTGCCAGTTCGAGAGGGGGTGTCTACACCTTC. The J gene is TRBJ1-2, the V gene TRBV19, with D perhaps matching TRBD1 (6 bases). Germline V gene lookup returns CDR1 LNHDA and CDR2 SQIVND (reference sequence). The CDR3 has 11 amino acids. Trimming pared 8 bases from V and 10 bases from J, leaving 14 bases between.

The J gene is TRBJ1-2, the V gene TRBV9, with 7 bases lining up with TRBD1. CDR3 length: 13 residues. J lost 8 bases, V lost 4 bases, and 8 bases had no gene match. CDR1 and CDR2 from the germline V gene are SGDLS and YYNGEE. The CDR3 sequence is CASSLDRVGGYTF. The DNA of the CDR3 is TGTGCCAGCAGCCTAGACAGGGTAGGAGGCTACACCTTC.

The chain combines TRBV30 with TRBJ2-1; 11 bases are shared with TRBD2. V shed 2 bases, J shed 10 bases, and the junction held 7 bases outside the gene matches. The CDR3 loop spans 14 amino acids. Germline CDR1 is GTSNPN and CDR2 is SVGIG (reference sequence). The DNA of the CDR3 is TGTGCCTGGAGTAACCTAGCGGGGGGTGGGGAGCAGTTCTTC. Translation gives CAWSNLAGGGEQFF. The full variable domain, rest sourced from reference TRBV30 and TRBJ2-1, is SQTIHQWPATLVQPVGSPLSLECTVEGTSNPNLYWYRQAAGRGLQLLFYSVGIGQISSEVPQNLSASRPQDRQFILSSKKLLLSDSGFYLCAWSNLAGGGEQFFGPGTRLTVL.

The J gene is TRBJ2-2, the V gene TRBV6-5; D gene ambiguous. Germline lookup yields CDR1 MNHEY and CDR2 SVGAGI. Trimming left V 7 bases short and J 8 bases short, with 11 bases between. The CDR3 length is 12 residues. CDR3 sequence: CASTKTGGELFF. CDR3 nucleotide sequence: TGTGCCAGCACCAAAACCGGGGGGGAGCTGTTTTTT.

V is TRBV9 and J is TRBJ2-3; 11 bases line up with TRBD2. J was trimmed by 5 bases and V by 0 bases; bases with no gene match: 5. The germline gives CDR1 SGDLS, CDR2 YYNGEE. The CDR3 sequence is 16 residues long. The CDR3 nucleotides are TGTGCCAGCAGCGTAGCTAGTAGCGGGGGGGGAGATACGCAGTATTTT. Protein: CASSVASSGGGDTQYF.